This T cell receptor (beta chain) was recovered during a study of long-term antiretroviral therapy in people with HIV. The CDR3 loop spans 14 amino acids. Germline V gene lookup returns CDR1 SGDLS and CDR2 YYNGEE. V was clipped by 4 bases and J by 4 bases; unmatched bases: 6. Researchers ran immunoSEQ v3.0 at survey level. Libraries were prepared by immunoSEQ multiplex PCR; TCRdb keeps only in-frame clonotypes and omits some of them. The table records around 19,000 clones, approximately 90% of them present only once. The receptor comes from a woman in her twenties or thirties with HIV. The source was unsorted PBMCs, collected 4.2 to 4.5 years before starting antiretroviral therapy. The gene calls are TRBV9 and TRBJ2-3, with TRBD2 matching 7 bases. As DNA, the CDR3 is TGTGCCAGCAGCATCCGACTAGCTCCAGATACGCAGTATTTT. Amino acid sequence: CASSIRLAPDTQYF.